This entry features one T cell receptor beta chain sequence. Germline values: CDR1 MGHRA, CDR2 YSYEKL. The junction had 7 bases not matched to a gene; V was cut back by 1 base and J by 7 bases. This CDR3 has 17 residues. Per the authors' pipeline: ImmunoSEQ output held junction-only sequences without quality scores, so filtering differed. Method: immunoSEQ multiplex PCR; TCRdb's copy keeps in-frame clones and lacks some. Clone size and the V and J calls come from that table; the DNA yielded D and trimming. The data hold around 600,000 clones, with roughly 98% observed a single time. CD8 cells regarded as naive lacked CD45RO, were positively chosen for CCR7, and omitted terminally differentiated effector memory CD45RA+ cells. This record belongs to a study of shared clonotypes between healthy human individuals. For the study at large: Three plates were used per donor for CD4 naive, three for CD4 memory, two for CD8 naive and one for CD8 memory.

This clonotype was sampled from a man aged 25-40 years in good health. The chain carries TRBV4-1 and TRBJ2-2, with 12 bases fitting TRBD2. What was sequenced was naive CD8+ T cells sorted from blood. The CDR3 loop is CASSQGLAGGPNGELFF. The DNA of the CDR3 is TGCGCCAGCAGCCAAGGTCTAGCGGGAGGGCCAAACGGGGAGCTGTTTTTT.